The 10 T cell receptor beta chains below all came from one sample that was sequenced in a study of shared clonotypes between healthy human individuals. Generated by immunoSEQ multiplex PCR, the TCRdb table keeps only in-frame clones and is missing some. The sample has 1.5 million to 2.5 million clones; over 85% are singletons. Terminally differentiated effector memory CD45RA+ cells were excluded by CCR7 positive selection of CD45RO-negative cells. Sequencing was performed on naive CD8+ T cells sorted from blood. All receptors come from a man between 18 and 29 years old in good health.

Of note for this clone: The sample carries other DNA sequences with the same CDR3. The rearrangement links TRBV5-1 to TRBJ1-1; maybe TRBD1 (6 bases). V gave up 4 bases and J gave up 1 base, with 14 bases separating them. Germline CDR1 is SGHRS and CDR2 is YFSETQ. CDR3 size: 15 residues. CDR3 bases: TGCGCCAGCAGCCCCCCCCACAGGGAGAACACTGAAGCTTTCTTT. This sequence encodes CASSPPHRENTEAFF.

The J gene is TRBJ2-5, the V gene TRBV5-1, with 12 bases identical to TRBD2. V lost 3 bases and J lost 2; bases outside the gene matches: 5. The CDR3 covers 16 residues. Looked up from germline, CDR1 is SGHRS and CDR2 is YFSETQ. As DNA, the CDR3 is TGCGCCAGCAGCTCTGGACTAGCGGGGTATCAAGAGACCCAGTACTTC. This encodes CASSSGLAGYQETQYF.

This clone was seen a single time. The chain recombines TRBV4-1 with TRBJ1-1; D is unresolved. Trimming removed 4 bases from V and 0 bases from J, with 12 bases in between. The CDR3 is 15 amino acids. The germline CDR1 and CDR2 sequences are MGHRA and YSYEKL. CDR3 coding DNA: TGCGCCAGCAGCCCCATCGTGGGGATGAACACTGAAGCTTTCTTT. This translates into CASSPIVGMNTEAFF.

A word on this clone: Other DNA sequences within the sample encode an identical CDR3. The CDR3 sequence: CASSPRQGNYEQYF. The CDR3 DNA is TGCGCCAGCAGCCCACGACAGGGAAATTACGAGCAGTACTTC. The rearrangement joins TRBV4-1 to TRBJ2-7, with 7 bases identical to TRBD1. The germline CDR1 and CDR2 sequences are MGHRA and YSYEKL. The CDR3 runs to 14 residues. V lost 4 bases and J lost 4; bases outside the gene matches: 7.

Comments on this clone: The sample contains more than one DNA sequence encoding this CDR3. This sequence joins TRBV9 and TRBJ1-1; D may be TRBD1 (6 bases). Looked up from germline, CDR1 is SGDLS and CDR2 is YYNGEE. CDR3 length: 15 residues. Deletions cut 0 bases from V and 2 bases from J, with 11 bases between. The CDR3 DNA reads TGTGCCAGCAGCGTAGGAGGACAGCCAAACACTGAAGCTTTCTTT. This encodes CASSVGGQPNTEAFF.

The chain employs TRBV6-5 and TRBJ2-1; D may match TRBD1 or TRBD2 (6 bases each). The CDR3 length is 15 residues. Germline CDR1 and CDR2: MNHEY and SVGAGI. Trimming took off 2 bases at V and 7 bases at J, with 15 bases between the two ends. The DNA for the CDR3 is TGTGCCAGCAGTTACGGAACGGGGGCCGGGAATGAGCAGTTCTTC. This codes for CASSYGTGAGNEQFF.

This sequence joins TRBV19 and TRBJ2-5, with D uncertain. The CDR3 has 13 amino acids. Germline loops: CDR1 LNHDA, CDR2 SQIVND (reference sequence). Between the trimmed V and J ends, which lost 5 bases and 3 bases, there was a span of 10 bases. This CDR3 reads CASSADIEETQYF. The CDR3 region has the DNA TGTGCCAGTAGTGCCGACATTGAAGAGACCCAGTACTTC.

The rearrangement joins TRBV9 to TRBJ1-1; the D is unclear. V was clipped by 3 bases and J by 4 bases, with 16 bases between them. CDR3 length: 15 amino acids. Looked up from germline, CDR1 is SGDLS and CDR2 is YYNGEE. CDR3: CASSGADPEGTEAFF. The CDR3 DNA follows: TGTGCCAGCAGCGGGGCCGACCCTGAAGGCACTGAAGCTTTCTTT.

The rearrangement uses TRBV7-2 and TRBJ2-3, with D perhaps matching TRBD2 (5 bases). The CDR3 spans 15 residues. CDR1 is SGHTA, CDR2 FQGNSA, per germline. The V gene lost 4 bases and the J gene lost 5 bases, with 16 bases spanning the gap. The CDR3 sequence is CASSSLKTIVDTQYF. As DNA, the CDR3 is TGTGCCAGCAGCTCCCTAAAGACTATAGTAGATACGCAGTATTTT.

The gene calls are TRBV2 and TRBJ2-7; D possibly corresponds to TRBD2 (6 bases). Germline CDR1 is SNHLY and CDR2 is FYNNEI. This CDR3 comprises 14 residues. Trimming removed 4 bases at V and 3 bases at J, with 13 bases between. The CDR3 DNA sequence: TGTGCCAGCAGTGGGGGCGGGATACACTACGAGCAGTACTTC. The encoded protein is CASSGGGIHYEQYF.